These 21 T cell receptor beta chains were sequenced from one sample in a study of identical twins. MiXCR, applied by TCRdb to the 5' RACE reads, yields one record per CDR3 protein. The data hold more than 650,000 distinct CDR3 sequences, with approximately 6.1% observed a single time. The sequencing input was naive T cells sorted from blood. The receptors were sampled from a man between 18 and 35 years old in good health.

This clonotype was seen a handful of times. The chain uses TRBV5-1 and TRBJ1-1; 7 nucleotides align to TRBD1. The CDR3 consists of 13 residues. The ends lost 0 bases at V and 7 bases at J; junction bases unmatched: 3. Germline loops: CDR1 SGHRS, CDR2 YFSETQ. CDR3 amino acids: CASSLGQGDEAFF. The CDR3 nucleotides are TGCGCCAGCAGCTTGGGGCAGGGGGATGAAGCTTTCTTT.

This clonotype was seen at least ten times. The chain carries TRBV24-1 and TRBJ2-1, with 7 nucleotides matching TRBD2. From germline, CDR1 is KGHDR and CDR2 SFDVKD. After removal of 4 bases from V and 2 bases from J, the junction contained 7 bases not matched to a gene. The CDR3 runs 16 residues. CDR3 protein: CATSDSLATAYNEQFF. The CDR3 region has the DNA TGTGCCACCAGTGACTCACTAGCGACTGCCTACAATGAGCAGTTCTTC.

The table lists this clonotype with many counts. DNA of the CDR3: TGCGCCAGCAGCGAAGGGACAGAAGAGACCCAGTACTTC. As protein: CASSEGTEETQYF. The gene calls are TRBV5-1 and TRBJ2-5, with 7 bases lining up with TRBD1. The length of the CDR3 is 13 residues. Germline V gives CDR1 SGHRS, CDR2 YFSETQ. V lost 4 bases to trimming and J lost 3 bases; unmatched junction nucleotides: 3.

Only a few counts were recorded for this clonotype. The chain has TRBV9 and TRBJ2-5, with 7 positions matching TRBD2. CDR3 length equals 18 residues. Germline values: CDR1 SGDLS, CDR2 YYNGEE. V lost 4 bases to trimming and J lost 3 bases; unmatched junction nucleotides: 18. The DNA for the CDR3 is TGTGCCAGCAGCCCAGGAAGACAGAGGCCTAGCGGTAAAGAGACCCAGTACTTC. Translating it yields CASSPGRQRPSGKETQYF.

The chain combines TRBV20-1 with TRBJ2-3; D call uncertain. Germline CDR1 DFQATT, CDR2 SNEGSKA (reference sequence). The CDR3 spans 10 residues. The ends were cut back, 6 bases at V and 3 bases at J, with 4 bases in the middle. CDR3 bases: TGCAGTGCGGAAACAGATACGCAGTATTTT. This translates into CSAETDTQYF.

At least ten counts were recorded for this clonotype. V usage is TRBV24-1 and J usage is TRBJ2-5, with 9 bases identical to TRBD1. The J segment lost 2 bases and the V segment lost 4 bases, leaving 1 base of the junction unmatched. The CDR3 runs 14 residues. Germline V gene lookup returns CDR1 KGHDR and CDR2 SFDVKD. The CDR3 region is CATSDGQGQETQYF. The DNA for the CDR3 is TGTGCCACCAGTGACGGACAGGGGCAAGAGACCCAGTACTTC.

This clonotype has ten or more counts. The chain has TRBV29-1 and TRBJ1-1; 8 bases are a match to TRBD1. The germline V gene encodes CDR1 SQVTM and CDR2 ANQGSEA. V was pared by 8 bases and J by 7 bases, with 9 bases of the junction left unmatched. The CDR3 is made up of 12 amino acids. The CDR3 loop is CSPWNGQGEAFF. The CDR3 region has the DNA TGCAGCCCATGGAATGGACAGGGTGAAGCTTTCTTT. The full variable domain, its missing parts supplied by reference TRBV29-1 and TRBJ1-1, is SAVISQKPSRDICQRGTSLTIQCQVDSQVTMMFWYRQQPGQSLTLIATANQGSEATYESGFVIDKFPISRPNLTFSTLTVSNMSPEDSSIYLCSPWNGQGEAFFGQGTRLTVV.

The rearrangement uses TRBV20-1 and TRBJ2-7; tentatively, D is TRBD2 (6 bases). The length of the CDR3 is 14 residues. The V and J ends lost 4 bases and 5 bases respectively, with 18 bases between them. Germline V gives CDR1 DFQATT, CDR2 SNEGSKA (reference sequence). CDR3 region: CSATTGTPDHEQYF. The CDR3 DNA is TGCAGTGCTACCACCGGGACTCCAGACCACGAGCAGTACTTC.

This clonotype has at least ten counts. V and J are TRBV9 and TRBJ2-1; a possible D gene is TRBD1 (5 bases). V lost 0 bases and J 3 bases, leaving 10 bases between the germline ends. The CDR3 loop spans 15 amino acids. Germline CDR1 and CDR2: SGDLS and YYNGEE. This chain's CDR3 is CASSVEEGVYNEQFF. DNA for the CDR3: TGTGCCAGCAGCGTAGAGGAAGGGGTCTACAATGAGCAGTTCTTC.

The chain recombines TRBV6-1 with TRBJ1-1; D is unclear. CDR1 and CDR2 (germline): MNHNS, SASEGT. V was clipped by 7 bases and J by 0 bases, with 9 bases between them. CDR3 length: 13 residues. CDR3 residues: CASMRYMNTEAFF. In DNA form, the CDR3 reads TGTGCCAGCATGCGATACATGAACACTGAAGCTTTCTTT.

CDR3 sequence reads: CASRGDRVSNQPQHF. The CDR3 nucleotides read TGTGCCAGCAGAGGCGACAGGGTTAGCAATCAGCCCCAGCATTTT. This rearrangement joins TRBV6-2 or TRBV6-3 to TRBJ1-5; 7 positions match TRBD1. V lost 6 bases and J lost 0; bases outside the gene matches: 5. This CDR3 has 15 amino acids. CDR1 and CDR2 from the germline V gene are MNHEY and SVGEGT.

This clonotype was recorded many times. J is TRBJ2-4 and V is TRBV7-9, with 7 positions matching TRBD2. Germline assignment: CDR1 SEHNR and CDR2 FQNEAQ (reference sequence). V lost 5 bases and J lost 8; bases outside the gene matches: 9. CDR3 length equals 14 residues. The CDR3, as DNA: TGTGCCAGCAGCGGAGGACTAGTGGGTGACATTCAGTACTTC. Translated, it gives CASSGGLVGDIQYF. Filled out from reference TRBV7-9 and TRBJ2-4, the complete variable domain reads DTGVSQNPRHKITKRGQNVTFRCDPISEHNRLYWYRQTLGQGPEFLTYFQNEAQLEKSRLLSDRFSAERPKGSFSTLEIQRTEQGDSAMYLCASSGGLVGDIQYFGAGTRLSVL.

The gene calls are TRBV6-1 and TRBJ1-5; maybe TRBD1 (5 bases). V lost 10 bases and J lost 0, with 16 bases in between. The CDR3 length is 15 residues. The germline gives CDR1 MNHNS, CDR2 SASEGT. CDR3: CATREVGHSNQPQHF. CDR3 sequence (DNA): TGTGCCACCAGGGAGGTCGGGCATAGCAATCAGCCCCAGCATTTT.

This rearrangement joins TRBV19 to TRBJ2-5, with 8 bases fitting TRBD2. The germline V gene encodes CDR1 LNHDA and CDR2 SQIVND (reference sequence). Trimming took 7 bases from V and 2 from J; bases not matched to a gene: 3. This CDR3 is built from 13 residues. In DNA, the CDR3 is TGTGCCAGTAACATAGCGGGGCAAGAGACCCAGTACTTC. As protein: CASNIAGQETQYF.

This clonotype was counted a few times. The chain links TRBV25-1 to TRBJ2-1; perhaps TRBD2 as D (5 bases). Between the trimmed V and J ends, which lost 4 bases and 2 bases, there was a span of 12 bases. This CDR3 contains 15 residues. From germline, CDR1 is MGHDK and CDR2 SYGVNS. The CDR3, as DNA: TGTGCCAGCAGTGTGGGAGTGGGAACCTACAATGAGCAGTTCTTC. This sequence encodes CASSVGVGTYNEQFF.

This clonotype was seen many times. The chain employs TRBV15 and TRBJ2-7; D is undetermined. This CDR3 has 12 residues. Trimming took off 1 base at V and 5 bases at J, with 6 bases between the two ends. Germline CDR1 is LNHNV and CDR2 is YYDKDF (reference sequence). CDR3 amino acids: CATSRGGDEQYF. The CDR3 DNA follows: TGTGCCACCAGCAGAGGAGGAGACGAGCAGTACTTC.

This clonotype has at least ten counts. This chain uses TRBV5-1 with TRBJ2-3, with D possibly being TRBD2 (6 bases). Germline CDR1 SGHRS, CDR2 YFSETQ. The CDR3 extends over 15 amino acids. V lost 4 bases to trimming and J lost 0 bases, with 12 bases between them. The CDR3 DNA sequence: TGCGCCAGCAGCCCGGAGGGAACTAGCACAGATACGCAGTATTTT. Residues: CASSPEGTSTDTQYF.

This clonotype was counted many times. The rearrangement links TRBV7-2 to TRBJ1-2; D perhaps matches TRBD1 (6 bases). The CDR3 is made up of 13 amino acids. Germline assignment: CDR1 SGHTA and CDR2 FQGNSA. The V end lost 11 bases, the J end lost 0 bases, and 13 bases lay between the germline ends. The CDR3, as DNA: TGTGCCGATAGGGGGGTGGCTAACTATGGCTACACCTTC. It encodes CADRGVANYGYTF.

In this sample, this clonotype turned up many times. The chain uses TRBV4-1 and TRBJ2-1; D possibly uses TRBD1 or TRBD2 (5 bases each). The CDR3 covers 16 residues. Germline V gives CDR1 MGHRA, CDR2 YSYEKL. Deletions cut 1 base from V and 2 bases from J, with 12 bases between. CDR3 nucleotide sequence: TGCGCCAGCAGCCAAGCTTTGGGGGAAACCTACAATGAGCAGTTCTTC. Its protein is CASSQALGETYNEQFF.

This clonotype has ten or more counts. The V call is TRBV5-6, the J call TRBJ1-5; D is unclear. Trimming removed 1 base from V and 2 bases from J, with 10 bases in between. Germline V gene data show CDR1 as SGHDT and CDR2 as YYEEEE. This CDR3 has 15 amino acids. For the CDR3, the DNA is TGTGCCAGCAGCTTGTTGAAAATGGGCAATCAGCCCCAGCATTTT. This sequence encodes CASSLLKMGNQPQHF. Combining the CDR3 with reference TRBV5-6 and TRBJ1-5 gives the whole variable domain DAGVTQSPTHLIKTRGQQVTLRCSPKSGHDTVSWYQQALGQGPQFIFQYYEEEERQRGNFPDRFSGHQFPNYSSELNVNALLLGDSALYLCASSLLKMGNQPQHFGDGTRLSIL.

This clonotype was counted at least ten times. This chain joins TRBV12-3 or TRBV12-4 and TRBJ2-1; D gene unclear. The CDR3 length is 13 residues. Trimming left V 3 bases short and J 10 bases short, with 13 bases between. CDR3: CASSFFSDGEQFF. The CDR3 bases are TGTGCCAGCAGTTTCTTCTCGGACGGAGAGCAGTTCTTC.